Listed below are T cell receptor beta chains from one sample, sequenced in a study of blood T cell repertoires in COVID-19. The table came from immunoSEQ multiplex PCR; TCRdb's copy has only in-frame clones and leaves some out. The sample carries around 200,000 clones, more than 75% recorded once. The sequenced sample consisted of peripheral blood. These receptors were collected from a woman aged 40 to 50 with COVID-19, enrolled during active disease. CDR3s include the opening cysteine and the closing phenylalanine or tryptophan. The D gene is left open where the match is weak. Clone size is given for some rows only: seen once, a few or many times, or a class if the clone is expanded.

V gene: TRBV10-3; clone size: .; D gene: TRBD1; J gene: TRBJ2-1; CDR3 protein: CAIQTGGYEQFF; CDR3 DNA: TGTGCCATCCAGACAGGGGGCTACGAGCAGTTCTTC
V gene: TRBV15; clone size: .; D gene: .; J gene: TRBJ1-5; CDR3 protein: CATSRQGYSNQPQHF; CDR3 DNA: TGTGCCACCAGCAGACAGGGCTATAGCAATCAGCCCCAGCATTTT
V gene: TRBV6-5; clone size: .; D gene: TRBD2; J gene: TRBJ2-1; CDR3 protein: CASKTSGRRSNEQFF; CDR3 DNA: TGTGCCAGCAAGACTAGCGGGAGAAGAAGCAATGAGCAGTTCTTC
V gene: TRBV6-1; clone size: .; D gene: .; J gene: TRBJ1-5; CDR3 protein: CASSETSAGVSQPQHF; CDR3 DNA: TGTGCCAGCAGTGAAACGTCGGCAGGGGTGAGTCAGCCCCAGCATTTT
V gene: TRBV18; clone size: .; D gene: .; J gene: TRBJ1-1; CDR3 protein: CASLETANTEAFF; CDR3 DNA: TGTGCCAGCCTGGAGACAGCGAACACTGAAGCTTTCTTT
V gene: TRBV3-1/TRBV3-2; clone size: .; D gene: TRBD1; J gene: TRBJ2-1; CDR3 protein: CASSQTGSYNEQFF; CDR3 DNA: TGTGCCAGCAGCCAGACAGGGTCCTACAATGAGCAGTTCTTC
V gene: TRBV28; clone size: .; D gene: TRBD1; J gene: TRBJ1-4; CDR3 protein: CASQGGNEKLFF; CDR3 DNA: TGTGCCAGTCAGGGGGGTAATGAAAAACTGTTTTTT
V gene: TRBV7-2; clone size: once; D gene: TRBD1; J gene: TRBJ2-7; CDR3 protein: CASSSDRTGEQYF; CDR3 DNA: TGTGCCAGCAGCTCGGACAGGACGGGCGAGCAGTACTTC
V gene: TRBV7-6; clone size: .; D gene: .; J gene: TRBJ1-2; CDR3 protein: CASSLAATDSLVFGYTF; CDR3 DNA: TGTGCCAGCAGCTTAGCTGCTACGGACAGTCTAGTATTTGGCTACACCTTC
V gene: TRBV28; clone size: .; D gene: .; J gene: TRBJ2-6; CDR3 protein: CASRARSGANVLTF; CDR3 DNA: TGTGCCAGCAGAGCCCGCTCTGGGGCCAACGTCCTGACTTTC
V gene: TRBV3-1/TRBV3-2; clone size: .; D gene: .; J gene: TRBJ1-3; CDR3 protein: CASSLDSYSGNTIYF; CDR3 DNA: TGTGCCAGCAGCCTCGACAGCTATTCTGGAAACACCATATATTTT
V gene: TRBV12-2; clone size: .; D gene: .; J gene: TRBJ2-3; CDR3 protein: CASRFEKGTDTQYF; CDR3 DNA: TGTGCAAGTCGCTTTGAGAAGGGGACAGATACGCAGTATTTT